These 22 T cell receptor beta chains came from one sample sequenced in a study of cytomegalovirus exposure and HLA in healthy donors. Profiled with immunoSEQ multiplex PCR; TCRdb holds only in-frame clones, not every one. Of about 160,000 clones in the sample, roughly 89% are singletons; the top ten hold more than 3.5%. The sequenced sample was PBMCs. The source of these receptors is a man aged 18 to 35 in good health and CMV-seropositive.

The V call is TRBV7-3, the J call TRBJ2-1; no clear D gene. Between the trimmed V and J ends, which lost 2 bases and 7 bases, there was a span of 12 bases. The CDR3 is 14 residues long. Germline CDR1 and CDR2: SGHTA and FQGTGA. This CDR3 is CASSLDIAGNEQFF. The CDR3 DNA is TGTGCCAGCAGCTTAGATATAGCCGGAAATGAGCAGTTCTTC.

The V call is TRBV9, the J call TRBJ2-3; D is perhaps TRBD2 (5 bases). CDR3 length equals 18 residues. CDR1 SGDLS and CDR2 YYNGEE come from the germline V gene. Trimming left V 0 bases short and J 6 bases short, with 23 bases between. The CDR3 loop reads CASSVDGLGLGGWDTQYF. The CDR3 nucleotides read TGTGCCAGCAGCGTAGATGGGTTGGGCCTAGGAGGTTGGGATACGCAGTATTTT.

The rearrangement uses TRBV5-1 and TRBJ1-1; possible D gene TRBD1, 5 bases. Trimming cost V 7 bases and J 0 bases, with 10 bases left between them. CDR3 size: 13 residues. CDR1 is SGHRS and CDR2 is YFSETQ in the germline V gene. The CDR3 DNA is TGCGCCAGCCGACCGACAGTGAACACTGAAGCTTTCTTT. It specifies CASRPTVNTEAFF.

This clone was seen a handful of times. The chain uses TRBV15 and TRBJ1-1; D not resolved. The germline V gene encodes CDR1 LNHNV and CDR2 YYDKDF (reference sequence). The CDR3 sequence is 14 residues long. Between the trimmed V and J ends, which lost 0 bases and 4 bases, there was a span of 9 bases. In DNA form, the CDR3 reads TGTGCCACCAGCAGAGATCGGCGGGGCACTGAAGCTTTCTTT. It encodes CATSRDRRGTEAFF.

The chain recombines TRBV7-9 with TRBJ2-3; the D gene is possibly TRBD1 (6 bases). Germline V gives CDR1 SEHNR, CDR2 FQNEAQ (reference sequence). CDR3 size: 15 residues. With 5 bases removed from V and 1 base from J, the gap between germline ends came to 13 bases. The CDR3 is CASSGNREGTDTQYF. DNA for the CDR3: TGTGCCAGCAGCGGAAACAGGGAAGGCACAGATACGCAGTATTTT.

This chain links TRBV28 with TRBJ1-4; the D gene is possibly TRBD1 (5 bases). This CDR3 is 14 amino acids long. The V end was cut by 7 bases, the J end by 0 bases, with 9 bases between. Germline CDR1 reads MDHEN; CDR2 reads SYDVKM. This CDR3 reads CASTQVATNEKLFF. CDR3 nucleotide sequence: TGTGCCAGCACACAGGTCGCAACTAATGAAAAACTGTTTTTT. Looking up the rest from reference TRBV28 and TRBJ1-4 gives the full variable domain: DVKVTQSSRYLVKRTGEKVFLECVQDMDHENMFWYRQDPGLGLRLIYFSYDVKMKEKGDIPEGYSVSREKKERFSLILESASTNQTSMYLCASTQVATNEKLFFGSGTQLSVL.

Notes on this clone: Other nucleotide sequences from this sample produce the same CDR3. CDR3 residues: CASSVGTGNTEAFF. The CDR3 DNA sequence: TGTGCCAGCAGCGTAGGGACAGGGAACACTGAAGCTTTCTTT. The rearrangement joins TRBV9 to TRBJ1-1; 7 bases match TRBD1. The CDR3 is made up of 14 amino acids. Trimming removed 0 bases from V and 1 base from J; junction bases left unmatched: 0. CDR1 is SGDLS, CDR2 YYNGEE, per germline.

The J gene is TRBJ2-7, the V gene TRBV5-1; the match to TRBD2 covers 14 bases. Germline CDR1 SGHRS, CDR2 YFSETQ. The CDR3 is 17 amino acids. V was pared by 4 bases and J by 3 bases, with 9 bases of the junction left unmatched. CDR3 loop: CASSPPGLAGAFYEQYF. In DNA, the CDR3 is TGCGCCAGCAGCCCTCCGGGACTAGCGGGAGCCTTCTACGAGCAGTACTTC.

This chain uses TRBV4-1 with TRBJ2-1; 9 bases are shared with TRBD1. The ends lost 1 base at V and 6 bases at J; junction bases unmatched: 7. From germline, CDR1 is MGHRA and CDR2 YSYEKL. CDR3 length: 16 residues. CDR3 DNA sequence: TGCGCCAGCAGCCAAGTGCCGGGACAGGGCTCCAATGAGCAGTTCTTC. Translating gives CASSQVPGQGSNEQFF.

With regard to this clone: An end of the junction differs from the germline gene, which may be a read error. The genes are TRBV7-7 and TRBJ2-1, with 7 bases that match TRBD1. This CDR3 spans 15 amino acids. Germline V gene sequence: CDR1 SSHAT, CDR2 FNYEAQ (reference sequence). In nucleotides, the CDR3 is TGTGCTAGCAGCTTAGGGCAGGGGGCCTACAATGAGCAGTTCTTC. Its translation: CASSLGQGAYNEQFF.

V gene TRBV25-1 combines with J gene TRBJ2-2, with unresolved D. The CDR3 consists of 12 residues. Germline loops: CDR1 MGHDK, CDR2 SYGVNS. V lost 7 bases to trimming and J lost 5 bases, with 8 bases between them. The CDR3: CASTRDTGELFF. In DNA, the CDR3 is TGTGCCAGCACTCGAGATACCGGGGAGCTGTTTTTT.

The J gene is TRBJ2-2, the V gene TRBV19, with a weak D call TRBD2 (7 bases). Germline V gene sequence: CDR1 LNHDA, CDR2 SQIVND (reference sequence). The CDR3 spans 15 residues. Trimming took off 5 bases at V and 6 bases at J, with 16 bases between the two ends. CDR3: CASSFGGRSPGELFF. In nucleotides, the CDR3 is TGTGCCAGTAGTTTCGGGGGGCGAAGCCCCGGGGAGCTGTTTTTT.

V usage is TRBV7-9 and J usage is TRBJ2-7, with 9 bases fitting TRBD1. Germline V lookup: CDR1 SEHNR, CDR2 FQNEAQ (reference sequence). V lost 4 bases to trimming and J lost 2 bases; unmatched junction nucleotides: 0. There are 13 residues in the CDR3. CDR3 DNA: TGTGCCAGCAGCTGGGACAGGGCCTACGAGCAGTACTTC. Protein product: CASSWDRAYEQYF.

The J gene is TRBJ1-1, the V gene TRBV29-1; D may be TRBD1 (5 bases). Per germline, CDR1 SQVTM and CDR2 ANQGSEA. There are 13 residues in the CDR3. Between the trimmed V and J ends, which lost 6 bases and 5 bases, there was a span of 16 bases. This CDR3 reads CSVNLRGETEAFF. The DNA for the CDR3 is TGCAGCGTGAACTTAAGGGGCGAGACTGAAGCTTTCTTT.

CDR3: CASSLELGHYSNQPQHF. As DNA, the CDR3 is TGTGCCAGCAGCTTGGAGCTGGGCCATTATAGCAATCAGCCCCAGCATTTT. V usage is TRBV5-8 and J usage is TRBJ1-5, with D unresolved. The CDR3 sequence is 17 residues long. The germline V and J ends were trimmed by 0 bases and 0 bases, with 13 bases remaining between them. Germline CDR1 reads SGHTS; CDR2 reads YDEGEE.

The chain joins TRBV27 to TRBJ2-2; 7 positions agree with TRBD2. There are 16 residues in the CDR3. Germline CDR1 and CDR2: MNHEY and SMNVEV (reference sequence). Trimming removed 2 bases from V and 2 bases from J; junction bases left unmatched: 5. CDR3 bases: TGTGCCAGCAGTTTACGGGCTAGCGGTAACACCGGGGAGCTGTTTTTT. Residues: CASSLRASGNTGELFF.

V usage is TRBV6-1 and J usage is TRBJ1-4; no clear D. Per germline, CDR1 MNHNS and CDR2 SASEGT. Trimming stripped 0 bases from V and 8 bases from J, with 13 bases between. The CDR3 contains 15 residues. The CDR3 loop reads CASSEAFRAGEKLFF. DNA of the CDR3: TGTGCCAGCAGTGAAGCGTTCCGGGCGGGCGAAAAACTGTTTTTT.

The chain recombines TRBV5-8 with TRBJ1-5; D gene ambiguous. CDR1 and CDR2 from the germline V gene are SGHTS and YDEGEE. V was shortened by 5 bases and J by 0 bases, with 9 bases between the two germline ends. This CDR3 region has 14 residues. CDR3 loop: CASRNSYSNQPQHF. Here the CDR3 DNA reads TGTGCCAGCAGGAACAGCTATAGCAATCAGCCCCAGCATTTT.

The chain has TRBV2 and TRBJ2-1, with TRBD2 matching over 9 bases. The CDR3 totals 14 residues. V lost 5 bases to trimming and J lost 6 bases; unmatched junction nucleotides: 5. CDR1 and CDR2 (germline): SNHLY, FYNNEI. The DNA for the CDR3 is TGTGCCAGCAGTCGACTAGCGGCGCTCAATGAGCAGTTCTTC. Translated: CASSRLAALNEQFF.

This sequence joins TRBV28 and TRBJ1-5; TRBD1 aligns across 9 bases. This CDR3 comprises 15 residues. V shed 8 bases, J shed 5 bases, and the junction held 10 bases outside the gene matches. Germline V gives CDR1 MDHEN, CDR2 SYDVKM. The CDR3 DNA is TGTGCCAGCGAAAATCCGGGACAGGGCCATCAGCCCCAGCATTTT. It is translated as CASENPGQGHQPQHF.

The V call is TRBV5-1, the J call TRBJ1-3; a weak D match, TRBD1 (5 bases). The CDR3 is 15 residues long. Germline CDR1 reads SGHRS; CDR2 reads YFSETQ. Between the trimmed V and J ends, which lost 0 bases and 2 bases, there was a span of 9 bases. The CDR3 reads CASSLEGIPGNTIYF. The CDR3 DNA reads as TGCGCCAGCAGCTTGGAGGGGATCCCTGGAAACACCATATATTTT.

The chain carries TRBV7-9 and TRBJ1-1; 8 nucleotides line up with TRBD1. The CDR3 consists of 18 residues. The V gene's germline CDR1 is SEHNR and CDR2 FQNEAQ (reference sequence). V shed 2 bases and J 4 bases; nucleotides not matched to a gene: 15. CDR3 region: CASSLLNRTGLGFTEAFF. CDR3 nucleotide sequence: TGTGCCAGCAGCTTACTGAACCGGACAGGGTTGGGTTTCACTGAAGCTTTCTTT.